A selection of T cell receptor beta chains follows, all from one sample in a study of cytomegalovirus exposure and HLA in healthy donors. Using immunoSEQ multiplex PCR, the repertoire was profiled, and TCRdb retains in-frame clones only, with some absent. The sample has approximately 260,000 clones; 80% to 90% are singletons. What was sequenced was PBMCs. The receptors here all came from a woman between 18 and 29 years old in good health and CMV-seronegative. Each CDR3 is given with its conserved first and last residue. Size is omitted from some rows. Given values are once, few, many or a class for expanded clones.

j_gene,abundance,v_gene,CDR3aa
TRBJ1-1,-,TRBV7-6,CASSLRGDTEAFF
TRBJ2-1,-,TRBV5-6,CASSLGLGWNEQFF
TRBJ1-2,-,TRBV28,CASSTEGQGARGYTF
TRBJ1-3,-,TRBV5-1,CASSSQGEGNTIYF
TRBJ1-2,few,TRBV30,CAWTGQETYGYTF
TRBJ1-6,-,TRBV6-6,CASSFAAPLHF
TRBJ1-4,-,TRBV6-5,CASRPTGTGDEKLFF
TRBJ1-3,-,TRBV13,CASSLGTGKPGNTIYF
TRBJ2-7,-,TRBV6-6,CASSNPFQGLEEQYF
TRBJ1-1,-,TRBV7-6,CASSLQQGPNTEAFF
TRBJ1-1,-,TRBV30,CAWSVAGGTEAFF
TRBJ1-2,once,TRBV18,CASSPTDRSLGGYTF
TRBJ2-1,-,TRBV5-1,CASSLGTGTDEQFF
TRBJ1-2,once,TRBV6-5,CASSKGQGLGYTF
TRBJ2-7,-,TRBV28,CASRPGQTSYYEQYF
TRBJ1-5,few,TRBV7-8,CASRGGSGPQPQHF
TRBJ2-2,-,TRBV6-5,CASTWGAGELFF
TRBJ2-7,-,TRBV9,CASSATGNDEQYF
TRBJ2-2,once,TRBV18,CASSPNAGTGGLNTGELFF
TRBJ1-4,-,TRBV2,CASTLGSVGEKLFF